This record looks at one TCR beta chain sequence and its context. Its matching antigen is unknown. The sample comes from a study of T cell responses to AZD1222 COVID-19 vaccine. Study-level results: Across the whole spike, CD4 TCRs peaked at regions 160-218 and 743-854. Donors in the cohort were predominantly white British and more often female, and clonal diversity was possibly underestimated. Spike-specific TCR repertoires showed rising breadth and depth after two AZD1222 doses. A reported finding is that nearly half of spike-specific TCRs target unmutated variant regions.

Profiling relied on immunoSEQ multiplex PCR, and the TCRdb table lists in-frame clones only, not all of them. The repertoire holds some 120,000 clones, about 91% seen once, with 1.5% to 2% in the top ten. The V and J ends lost 7 bases and 4 bases respectively, with 13 bases between them. The CDR3 contains 13 residues. Looked up from germline, CDR1 is MDHEN and CDR2 is SYDVKM. The sample in question was peripheral blood, obtained 28 days after the second AZD1222 dose. V usage is TRBV28 and J usage is TRBJ1-2; D remains unclear. This sequence was found in an adult who received the AZD1222 COVID-19 vaccine. The CDR3, as DNA: TGTGCCAGCATCCCTGCCACCCTCTATGGCTACACCTTC. It yields the protein CASIPATLYGYTF.